This T cell receptor (beta chain) was found in a study of T-cell memory formation after mild COVID-19. The V and J ends lost 0 bases and 14 bases respectively, with 12 bases between them. Germline V lookup: CDR1 SGHDT, CDR2 YYEEEE. CDR3 size: 12 residues. A single record per CDR3 protein comes from TCRdb applying MiXCR to the 5' RACE reads. The profile shows around 140,000 distinct CDR3 sequences, about a fifth of them singletons. The V and J genes are TRBV5-6 and TRBJ2-1; a possible D gene is TRBD1 (5 bases). The TCR was taken from an adult woman who had mild COVID-19 (a few samples of this study predate the infection). Cell type and time point are not known. The sequenced sample was PBMCs or a T cell subset sorted from them (not recorded which). The CDR3 here is CASSLAGQGEFF. The CDR3 DNA is TGTGCCAGCAGCTTGGCCGGCCAGGGTGAGTTCTTC.